Reported below is one T cell receptor (beta chain). V shed 5 bases, J shed 1 base, and the junction held 4 bases outside the gene matches. CDR3 length: 14 amino acids. Germline CDR1 reads SGHRS; CDR2 reads YFSETQ. TCRdb's table, derived via immunoSEQ multiplex PCR, lists solely in-frame clones and lacks some. Among tens of thousands of clones listed, around 93% were seen once. These data originate in a study of technical replicates of blood from a few donors. The sequencing input was T cells isolated from PBMCs. The chain is built from TRBV5-1 and TRBJ2-7, with 9 bases aligning to TRBD1. The sequence came from a human donor in good health. CDR3 protein: CASRTGTGSYEQYF. CDR3 bases: TGCGCCAGCAGGACCGGGACAGGGTCCTACGAGCAGTACTTC. The complete variable domain, with remaining parts taken from reference TRBV5-1 and TRBJ2-7, reads KAGVTQTPRYLIKTRGQQVTLSCSPISGHRSVSWYQQTPGQGLQFLFEYFSETQRNKGNFPGRFSGRQFSNSRSEMNVSTLELGDSALYLCASRTGTGSYEQYFGPGTRLTVT.